This record looks at one T cell receptor beta chain sequence and its context. Its target is unknown. This sample is part of a study of shared clonotypes between healthy human individuals. Study-wide background: A couple of women and three men aged 18 to 49 served as donors.

As defined, naive CD8 cells were CD45RO-negative and positively selected for CCR7, with terminally differentiated effector memory CD45RA+ cells excluded. CDR1 and CDR2 from the germline V gene are SGHVS and FQNEAQ. V was cut by 1 base and J by 3 bases, with 4 bases left in between. The CDR3 has 12 residues. Replicate sorted-subset PCRs were loaded with approximately 200 ng DNA, about 30,000 T cell genomes. Method: immunoSEQ multiplex PCR; TCRdb's copy keeps in-frame clones and lacks some. The sample includes nearly 2 million clones, approximately 94% seen only once; the top ten take 1% to 1.5%. Overall study findings and caveats: Enrolling few donors narrowed the genetic and exposure-history diversity that was represented. Some clonotypes were shared by all four sorted-subset donors, while others were not shared. The non-shared ones had lower generation probabilities than the shared ones.

The rearrangement uses TRBV7-8 and TRBJ2-7, with no clear D. The clonotype was recovered from a man younger than 35 in good health. Sequencing was performed on naive CD8+ T cells sorted from blood. The CDR3: CASSLVRYEQYF. The CDR3 bases are TGTGCCAGCAGCTTAGTACGCTACGAGCAGTACTTC.